This section outlines one T cell receptor beta chain sequence together with its context. The CDR3 contains 14 residues. V gave up 6 bases and J gave up 4 bases, with 12 bases separating them. These data come from a study of blood T cell repertoires in COVID-19. Participants were placed into cohorts based on the clinical history they reported. Method: immunoSEQ multiplex PCR; TCRdb's copy keeps in-frame clones and lacks some. The table lists roughly 250,000 clones, 87% of them singletons. The sequenced material came from PBMCs or T cells enriched from blood (not recorded which). This rearrangement joins TRBV6-7 to TRBJ1-4; D uncertain. TRBV6-7 is an ORF, and what it does is uncertain. The TCR originated in a woman aged 25 to 39 with acute COVID-19. The CDR3 protein is CASRSRQINEKLFF. DNA for the CDR3: TGTGCCAGCAGATCCCGACAAATTAATGAAAAACTGTTTTTT.